These T cell receptor beta chains were read from a single sample in a study of cytomegalovirus exposure and HLA in healthy donors. Assay: immunoSEQ multiplex PCR; the TCRdb copy retains only in-frame clones and omits some. The table shows around 110,000 clones, with 65% occurring only once. The sample taken for sequencing was PBMCs. The receptors come from a middle-aged woman in good health and CMV-seropositive. The CDR3 runs from the conserved cysteine through the conserved F or W. A row's size may be missing; if present it is once, few, many or a size class.

v_call	clone_size	j_call	cdr3_aa
TRBV5-8	-	TRBJ1-5	CASSRRVSGNQPQHF
TRBV5-1	-	TRBJ2-4	CASSLGLAKNIQYF
TRBV12-5	-	TRBJ2-1	CASGRIQGDNEQFF
TRBV7-6	few	TRBJ2-5	CASSLHPRGSKRDQETQYF
TRBV5-6	few	TRBJ2-7	CASSLSVQGSYEQYF
TRBV11-2	-	TRBJ2-7	CASSLVLRLNEQYF
TRBV4-3	few	TRBJ2-3	CASSHGTIRTDTQYF
TRBV11-1	-	TRBJ2-2	CASSPASGDRRNGELFF
TRBV11-1	once	TRBJ2-1	CASSRISGTYNEQFF
TRBV7-8	few	TRBJ2-2	CASSLAGGPSGELFF
TRBV15	-	TRBJ1-1	CATSQGPNTEAFF
TRBV19	-	TRBJ1-1	CASSIHGNTEAFF
TRBV7-7	-	TRBJ1-1	CASTVSAGEWTNTEAFF
TRBV2	-	TRBJ2-2	CASSEAGRTGELFF
TRBV29-1	once	TRBJ2-3	CSVESGGRTDTQYF
TRBV27	-	TRBJ2-4	CASSPTGSGRPIAKNIQYF
TRBV21-1	few	TRBJ1-5	CASSKDPGTGSYQPQHF
TRBV6-5	few	TRBJ1-4	CASSYQGRGNEKLFF
TRBV2	-	TRBJ2-7	CASLGQTPEQYF
TRBV4-3	-	TRBJ2-7	CASSQQRGRANYYEQYF
TRBV29-1	once	TRBJ2-1	CSVPGTSLVEQFF
TRBV5-1	-	-	CASSPGGGGTYEQYF
TRBV5-4	-	TRBJ1-2	CASSPLGDLSYGYTF
TRBV19	-	TRBJ1-1	CASSATGETEAFF
TRBV18	-	TRBJ2-2	CASSPWNRGNTGELFF
TRBV9	-	TRBJ2-5	CASSRGSLDNRETQYF
TRBV19	-	TRBJ1-5	CASTKDRVGSNQPQHF
TRBV5-1	-	TRBJ1-2	CASSLEVQPNYGYTF
TRBV29-1	-	TRBJ1-1	CSVVQGNGEGTEAFF
TRBV6-1	-	TRBJ2-7	CASSMTSGSSYEQYF
TRBV18	-	TRBJ1-1	CASSPQGAPEAFF
TRBV4-1	-	TRBJ2-7	CASSQPGTTSYEQYF
TRBV27	-	TRBJ1-5	CASSHKNQPQHF
TRBV19	-	TRBJ2-1	CASSIEWTSYNEQFF
TRBV7-2	-	TRBJ2-3	CASSLASGWPDTQYF
TRBV7-9	-	TRBJ2-1	CASSLVTGIHNEQFF
TRBV19	-	TRBJ2-7	CASSIAWRESYEQYF
TRBV19	-	TRBJ1-5	CASSIGKGSDQPQHF
TRBV27	-	TRBJ1-2	CASSLSFGTLNYGYTF
TRBV7-3	-	TRBJ2-7	CASSPRGPYEQYF
TRBV5-4	-	TRBJ2-3	CASSRDRESTDTQYF
TRBV11-2	-	TRBJ2-7	CASSEGPSGSYEQYF
TRBV7-9	few	TRBJ2-1	CASSLDLIYNEQFF
TRBV30	-	TRBJ1-1	CAWSVGVNTEAFF
TRBV6-1	-	TRBJ1-3	CASSDSGTGRNTIYF
TRBV5-4	few	TRBJ2-1	CASSSPGQGSFF
TRBV19	few	TRBJ2-1	CASSIWDRDPYNEQFF
TRBV4-1	-	TRBJ1-2	CASSQGGRYDYGYTF
TRBV28	-	TRBJ2-7	CASRGGLAVHEQYF
TRBV5-1	few	TRBJ2-7	CASSLARDRAGYEQYF
TRBV5-1	-	TRBJ2-5	CASSEPRGAQETQYF
TRBV6-5	few	TRBJ1-4	CASSSRQGEKLFF
TRBV19	-	TRBJ1-1	CASSSRQGSWNTEAFF
TRBV19	few	TRBJ1-4	CASSKGQGRANEKLFF
TRBV5-1	-	TRBJ2-5	CASSLGTSFVETQYF
TRBV27	few	TRBJ1-2	CASGPNRAPPLYGYTF
TRBV5-1	once	TRBJ2-5	CASSWGGASGQETQYF
TRBV30	-	TRBJ1-1	CAWTRTGVEYTEAFF